These 20 T cell receptor beta chains share one sample of origin, sequenced in a study of cytomegalovirus exposure and HLA in healthy donors. Primers for the PCR totalled 60 Vbeta and 13 Jbeta. Measured with immunoSEQ multiplex PCR; TCRdb has only the in-frame clones, and not every one. The data show about 100,000 clones, approximately 76% seen once. Sample: PBMCs. The receptors were gathered from a woman between 55 and 75 years old in good health and CMV-seropositive.

This clone was seen only a few times. The rearrangement uses TRBV5-6 and TRBJ1-2, with 8 bases matching TRBD1. Trimming took 5 bases from V and 0 from J; bases not matched to a gene: 6. This CDR3 comprises 15 residues. Looked up from germline, CDR1 is SGHDT and CDR2 is YYEEEE. CDR3 amino acids: CASSLGQGTNYGYTF. CDR3 nucleotide sequence: TGTGCCAGCAGTTTAGGACAGGGAACTAACTATGGCTACACCTTC.

This clone was observed a few times. The genes are TRBV9 and TRBJ2-2; D may be TRBD2 (6 bases). The CDR3 has 16 amino acids. V gave up 3 bases and J gave up 5 bases, with 17 bases separating them. Germline loops: CDR1 SGDLS, CDR2 YYNGEE. CDR3 sequence (DNA): TGTGCCAGCAGCGCGGCTTTGACTAGTTCTACCGGGGAGCTGTTTTTT. It translates to CASSAALTSSTGELFF. Looking up the rest from reference TRBV9 and TRBJ2-2 gives the full variable domain: DSGVTQTPKHLITATGQRVTLRCSPRSGDLSVYWYQQSLDQGLQFLIQYYNGEERAKGNILERFSAQQFPDLHSELNLSSLELGDSALYFCASSAALTSSTGELFFGEGSRLTVL.

The rearrangement links TRBV27 to TRBJ2-1; D possibly corresponds to TRBD2 (5 bases). V was pared by 5 bases and J by 12 bases, with 17 bases between. The CDR3 has 13 residues. The germline V gene has CDR1 MNHEY and CDR2 SMNVEV (reference sequence). For the CDR3, the DNA is TGTGCCAGCAGTCCCCGGGTCCTCGCGGGGCAGTTCTTC. Its translation is CASSPRVLAGQFF.

The rearrangement joins TRBV6-1 to TRBJ2-1; 7 bases align to TRBD1. The V and J ends lost 2 bases and 2 bases, in that order; junction bases with no gene match: 3. This CDR3 is 15 amino acids long. Germline values: CDR1 MNHNS, CDR2 SASEGT. The CDR3 DNA reads TGTGCCAGCAGTGAATACAGGGGCCCCTACAATGAGCAGTTCTTC. Translation gives CASSEYRGPYNEQFF.

The chain couples TRBV5-1 to TRBJ2-1, with 7 bases aligning to TRBD2. In germline, CDR1 is SGHRS, CDR2 YFSETQ. This CDR3 is built from 16 residues. Trimming removed 0 bases from V and 1 base from J; junction bases left unmatched: 4. CDR3 protein: CASSLVGGRSYNEQFF. In DNA form, the CDR3 reads TGCGCCAGCAGCTTGGTCGGCGGGAGATCCTACAATGAGCAGTTCTTC.

The chain employs TRBV28 and TRBJ2-7; 7 bases are a match to TRBD1. CDR3 size: 13 residues. Germline V gives CDR1 MDHEN, CDR2 SYDVKM. After removal of 8 bases from V and 5 bases from J, the junction contained 9 bases not matched to a gene. The CDR3 here is CASAPGTANEQYF. In DNA form, the CDR3 reads TGTGCCAGCGCGCCCGGGACAGCGAACGAGCAGTACTTC.

The chain is built from TRBV5-6 and TRBJ2-3; TRBD2 agrees at 7 bases. The CDR3 extends over 16 amino acids. Losses at the gene ends were 3 bases for V and 0 bases for J; bases not matched to a gene: 7. Germline assignment: CDR1 SGHDT and CDR2 YYEEEE. CDR3 in amino acids: CASSSLGSGSTDTQYF. In nucleotides, the CDR3 is TGTGCCAGCAGCTCCCTGGGTAGCGGGAGCACAGATACGCAGTATTTT.

The chain carries TRBV6-5 and TRBJ1-1; 7 bases fit TRBD1. Trimming cost V 4 bases and J 0 bases; bases outside gene matches: 8. Germline-derived CDR1 and CDR2 are MNHEY and SVGAGI. This CDR3 contains 16 residues. The CDR3 DNA sequence: TGTGCCAGCAGTTCGTGGGACAGCTATATGAACACTGAAGCTTTCTTT. Encoded protein: CASSSWDSYMNTEAFF.

This chain connects TRBV18 to TRBJ2-7, with TRBD2 matching over 9 bases. The germline CDR1 and CDR2 sequences are KGHSH and LQKENI. V dropped 2 bases and J dropped 7; count of bases not matched to a gene: 3. There are 13 residues in the CDR3. In DNA, the CDR3 is TGTGCCAGCTCACCATCGAGCGGGAGGGAGCAGTACTTC. Residues: CASSPSSGREQYF.

V usage is TRBV27 and J usage is TRBJ2-7; TRBD1 is a possible D gene (5 bases). This CDR3 has 14 amino acids. CDR1 and CDR2 from the germline V gene are MNHEY and SMNVEV (reference sequence). Trimming cost V 6 bases and J 2 bases, with 14 bases left between them. CDR3 coding DNA: TGTGCCAGCAGGCAGGCGTCAGGGACCTACGAGCAGTACTTC. This sequence encodes CASRQASGTYEQYF.

The rearrangement links TRBV18 to TRBJ2-7, with D perhaps matching TRBD1 (6 bases). This CDR3 contains 12 residues. The germline V gene has CDR1 KGHSH and CDR2 LQKENI. V was pared by 6 bases and J by 9 bases, with 15 bases between. CDR3 sequence: CASSHREGRQYF. CDR3 bases: TGTGCCAGCTCCCACAGGGAAGGTCGGCAGTACTTC.

V and J are TRBV5-6 and TRBJ1-2; D uncertain. CDR3 size: 13 residues. The V end was cut by 2 bases, the J end by 2 bases, with 7 bases between. CDR1 and CDR2 (germline): SGHDT, YYEEEE. The CDR3 loop reads CASSFTRNYGYTF. CDR3 nucleotide sequence: TGTGCCAGCAGCTTTACCAGGAACTATGGCTACACCTTC.

This chain links TRBV5-4 with TRBJ2-3; maybe TRBD2 (5 bases). Trimming took 0 bases from V and 0 from J, leaving 11 bases between them. Germline V gives CDR1 SGHNT, CDR2 YYREEE (reference sequence). CDR3 length: 16 amino acids. The CDR3 loop reads CASSLERRDSTDTQYF. For the CDR3, the DNA is TGTGCCAGCAGCTTGGAGCGGCGTGATAGCACAGATACGCAGTATTTT.

This clone was observed a handful of times. V usage is TRBV5-1 and J usage is TRBJ2-7; TRBD1 agrees at 10 bases. Trimming cost V 0 bases and J 7 bases; bases outside gene matches: 7. Germline CDR1 is SGHRS and CDR2 is YFSETQ. CDR3 size: 15 residues. CDR3 amino acids: CASSLARTGGGEQYF. CDR3 bases: TGCGCCAGCAGCTTGGCCCGGACAGGGGGAGGTGAGCAGTACTTC.

V and J are TRBV29-1 and TRBJ2-2; no definite D call. With 5 bases removed from V and 1 base from J, the gap between germline ends came to 8 bases. The CDR3 extends over 13 amino acids. Germline V lookup: CDR1 SQVTM, CDR2 ANQGSEA. CDR3: CSVHMRNTGELFF. The DNA for the CDR3 is TGCAGCGTTCATATGAGGAACACCGGGGAGCTGTTTTTT.

The V call is TRBV19, the J call TRBJ1-2; unclear D gene. The V gene lost 6 bases and the J gene lost 4 bases, with 15 bases spanning the gap. Germline V CDR1 and CDR2: LNHDA, SQIVND (reference sequence). The CDR3 spans 14 residues. The CDR3 region is CASRIGEAVYGYTF. CDR3 coding DNA: TGTGCCAGTAGAATCGGAGAAGCCGTCTATGGCTACACCTTC.

The CDR3 DNA follows: TGTGCCAGCCAAAGGACTAGCGGCTCCTACGAGCAGTACTTC. Its protein product is CASQRTSGSYEQYF. The chain is built from TRBV6-6 and TRBJ2-7; 10 bases are a match to TRBD2. The CDR3 length is 14 residues. Germline values: CDR1 MNHNY, CDR2 SVGAGI (reference sequence). J was trimmed by 0 bases and V by 8 bases; bases with no gene match: 4.

This clone was observed once. This chain connects TRBV6-5 to TRBJ2-5; D is possibly TRBD2 (6 bases). The CDR3 extends over 15 amino acids. Trimming removed 2 bases at V and 5 bases at J, with 15 bases between. Germline V gene data show CDR1 as MNHEY and CDR2 as SVGAGI. The CDR3 DNA is TGTGCCAGCAGTTACGGAACGGGAGTTTCTGAGACCCAGTACTTC. This sequence encodes CASSYGTGVSETQYF.

The genes are TRBV5-6 and TRBJ2-2; D is perhaps TRBD2 (7 bases). Per germline, CDR1 SGHDT and CDR2 YYEEEE. The CDR3 spans 14 residues. V was pared by 2 bases and J by 4 bases, with 9 bases between. In nucleotides, the CDR3 is TGTGCCAGCAGCTTAGGGGGGGGCACCGGGGAGCTGTTTTTT. Its translation: CASSLGGGTGELFF.

The chain couples TRBV10-2 to TRBJ2-5; TRBD2 is a possible D gene (6 bases). The CDR3 loop spans 15 amino acids. Trimming removed 2 bases from V and 2 bases from J, with 12 bases in between. CDR1 WSHSY and CDR2 SAAADI come from the germline V gene. CDR3 sequence reads: CASSEKGGYQETQYF. The CDR3 DNA reads as TGCGCCAGCAGTGAGAAGGGAGGCTATCAAGAGACCCAGTACTTC.